This T cell receptor (beta chain) comes out of a study of blood T cells in healthy people across ages. Study-level results: Relative to aged donors, long-lived donors carried more naive CD4+ cells and displayed higher diversity.

The junction had 1 base not matched to a gene; V was cut back by 2 bases and J by 5 bases. This CDR3 comprises 13 residues. CDR1 MNHEY and CDR2 SMNVEV come from the germline V gene (reference sequence). PCR was performed a second time for about 6 to 11 cycles using a sample-barcoded 5' primer and a J-beta primer mix. TCRdb re-analysed the 5' RACE reads in MiXCR, keeping a single row per CDR3 protein. The table lists around 900,000 distinct CDR3 sequences, just over 50% of them singletons. Remarks on this clonotype: What it binds is unknown.

The clonotype was recovered from a woman aged 60-70 years in good health. This chain uses TRBV27 with TRBJ2-7, with 9 bases lining up with TRBD1. Sequenced sample: blood. The CDR3, as DNA: TGTGCCAGCAGTTTAGACAGGGGGAACGAGCAGTACTTC. It is translated as CASSLDRGNEQYF.